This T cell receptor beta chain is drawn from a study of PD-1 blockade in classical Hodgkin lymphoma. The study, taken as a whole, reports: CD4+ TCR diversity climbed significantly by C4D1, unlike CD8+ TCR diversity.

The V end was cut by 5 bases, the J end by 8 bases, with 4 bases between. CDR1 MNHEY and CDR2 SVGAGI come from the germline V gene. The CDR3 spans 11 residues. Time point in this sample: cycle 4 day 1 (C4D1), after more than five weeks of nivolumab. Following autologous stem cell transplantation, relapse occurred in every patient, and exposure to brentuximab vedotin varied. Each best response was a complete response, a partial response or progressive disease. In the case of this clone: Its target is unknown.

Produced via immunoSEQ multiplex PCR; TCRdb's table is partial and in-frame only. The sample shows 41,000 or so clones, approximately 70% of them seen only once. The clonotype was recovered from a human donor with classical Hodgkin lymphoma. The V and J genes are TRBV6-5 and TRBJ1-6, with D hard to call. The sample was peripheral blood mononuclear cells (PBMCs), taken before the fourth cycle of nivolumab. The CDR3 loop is CASSVDSPLHF. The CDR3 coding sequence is TGTGCCAGCAGTGTGGATTCACCCCTCCACTTT.